The 22 T cell receptor beta chains in this list originate from one sample, sequenced in a study of early T cells in non-severe SARS-CoV-2 infection. TCRdb re-analysed the 5' RACE reads in MiXCR, keeping a single row per CDR3 protein. The sample records 60,000 or so distinct CDR3 sequences, roughly an eighth being singletons. Material: whole blood. The origin of the receptors is an adult who was a healthcare worker with PCR-confirmed SARS-CoV-2 infection or an uninfected control (not recorded which).

The V gene is TRBV3-1, the J gene TRBJ2-7; D perhaps matches TRBD2 (5 bases). Germline V lookup: CDR1 LGHDT, CDR2 YNNKEL (reference sequence). The CDR3 consists of 16 residues. Trimming removed 0 bases at V and 3 bases at J, with 15 bases between. Here the CDR3 DNA reads TGTGCCAGCAGCCAAGATATCCAGCGGAGCAGCTACGAGCAGTACTTC. Translated, it gives CASSQDIQRSSYEQYF.

This clonotype was seen ten or more times. J is TRBJ2-5 and V is TRBV18; D call uncertain. Germline V gives CDR1 KGHSH, CDR2 LQKENI. The CDR3 covers 14 residues. Trimming took 0 bases from V and 2 from J, leaving 7 bases between them. The CDR3 region is CASSPPGLQETQYF. The CDR3 DNA reads TGTGCCAGCTCACCACCAGGGCTTCAAGAGACCCAGTACTTC.

This clonotype was detected many times. The V call is TRBV10-2, the J call TRBJ1-5; weak D call: TRBD1 (6 bases). The CDR3 contains 15 residues. Trimming cost V 4 bases and J 1 base, with 11 bases left between them. Germline V gene data show CDR1 as WSHSY and CDR2 as SAAADI. The CDR3 sequence: CASSVPGASNQPQHF. CDR3 in DNA: TGCGCCAGCAGTGTACCAGGGGCGAGCAATCAGCCCCAGCATTTT.

This clonotype was detected ten times or more. The genes are TRBV15 and TRBJ1-5; D remains unclear. CDR1 is LNHNV, CDR2 YYDKDF, per germline (reference sequence). V dropped 5 bases and J dropped 3 bases, with 14 bases sitting between them. The length of the CDR3 is 15 residues. DNA for the CDR3: TGTGCCACCAGCTACGGTGGCGGATACAATCAGCCCCAGCATTTT. This translates into CATSYGGGYNQPQHF.

Ten or more counts support this clonotype. Its ends do not fully match the called genes, so a read error is possible. The V and J genes are TRBV7-9 and TRBJ2-1; D ambiguous. This CDR3 has 15 amino acids. Per the germline V gene, CDR1 is SEHNR and CDR2 is FQNEAQ (reference sequence). CDR3 in DNA: TGTGCCAGCAGCCGATCACCCTACTCCTACAATGGGCAGTTCTTC. It specifies CASSRSPYSYNGQFF. Complete variable domain (other parts from reference TRBV7-9 and TRBJ2-1): DTGVSQNPRHKITKRGQNVTFRCDPISEHNRLYWYRQTLGQGPEFLTYFQNEAQLEKSRLLSDRFSAERPKGSFSTLEIQRTEQGDSAMYLCASSRSPYSYNGQFFGPGTRLTVL.

This clonotype was seen at least ten times. This sequence joins TRBV4-3 and TRBJ2-5; D might be TRBD1 or TRBD2, each matching 5 bases. Germline-derived CDR1 and CDR2 are LGHNA and YSLEER. The CDR3 consists of 13 residues. Trimming pared 0 bases from V and 5 bases from J, leaving 7 bases between. Written as DNA, the CDR3 is TGCGCCAGCAGCCAAGAGAGGGGTGAGACCCAGTACTTC. Residues: CASSQERGETQYF.

The CDR3 loop reads CASSYGQEKPEAFF. The CDR3 nucleotides read TGCGCCAGCAGCTATGGACAGGAGAAACCTGAAGCTTTCTTT. The genes are TRBV5-1 and TRBJ1-1; 7 nucleotides agree with TRBD1. Germline CDR1 is SGHRS and CDR2 is YFSETQ. CDR3 length equals 14 residues. Unmatched junction bases numbered 8, after V lost 3 bases and J lost 6 bases.

J is TRBJ2-7 and V is TRBV7-9, with 10 bases matching TRBD1. The trim removed 8 bases at V and 4 bases at J, leaving 5 bases unmatched. CDR3 size: 13 residues. Germline V gives CDR1 SEHNR, CDR2 FQNEAQ (reference sequence). The CDR3 loop is CASCGTGEYEQYF. The CDR3 DNA reads TGTGCCAGCTGCGGGACAGGGGAATACGAGCAGTACTTC. Looking up the rest from reference TRBV7-9 and TRBJ2-7 gives the full variable domain: DTGVSQNPRHKITKRGQNVTFRCDPISEHNRLYWYRQTLGQGPEFLTYFQNEAQLEKSRLLSDRFSAERPKGSFSTLEIQRTEQGDSAMYLCASCGTGEYEQYFGPGTRLTVT.

The chain couples TRBV28 to TRBJ2-7; a possible D gene is TRBD1 (6 bases). Germline V lookup: CDR1 MDHEN, CDR2 SYDVKM. Trimming removed 6 bases at V and 2 bases at J, with 17 bases between. The CDR3 is made up of 15 amino acids. The CDR3 DNA is TGTGCCAGCAGCCCAGGGACATTCAGGACCTACGAGCAGTACTTC. It codes for CASSPGTFRTYEQYF.

This clonotype was detected ten times or more. The V gene is TRBV20-1, the J gene TRBJ2-1; the D gene is possibly TRBD1 (5 bases). This CDR3 comprises 14 residues. V was clipped by 5 bases and J by 5 bases, with 16 bases between them. Germline V gene sequence: CDR1 DFQATT, CDR2 SNEGSKA (reference sequence). The CDR3 region is CSAWRGQFDNEQFF. The CDR3 nucleotides read TGCAGTGCTTGGCGCGGACAATTCGACAATGAGCAGTTCTTC.

The chain joins TRBV27 to TRBJ2-7, with unresolved D. V lost 8 bases and J lost 3, with 11 bases in between. This CDR3 has 12 residues. CDR1 MNHEY and CDR2 SMNVEV come from the germline V gene (reference sequence). CDR3 bases: TGTGCCAGCGTAGGACCGTTCTACGAGCAGTACTTC. It translates to CASVGPFYEQYF.

This clonotype was recorded a few times. J is TRBJ2-1 and V is TRBV3-1; D is perhaps TRBD1 or TRBD2 (5 bases each). This CDR3 has 15 amino acids. Per the germline V gene, CDR1 is LGHDT and CDR2 is YNNKEL (reference sequence). The V gene lost 4 bases and the J gene lost 0 bases, with 10 bases spanning the gap. The CDR3 spells CASSPGPLSYNEQFF. For the CDR3, the DNA is TGTGCCAGCAGCCCGGGACCCCTCTCCTACAATGAGCAGTTCTTC.

Of note for this clonotype: A clone one base away is much larger, so this may be a read error. The rearrangement links TRBV25-1 to TRBJ2-7; possible D gene TRBD1, 5 bases. V was trimmed by 4 bases and J by 1 base, leaving 8 bases between them. The CDR3 runs to 13 residues. Germline lookup yields CDR1 MGHDK and CDR2 SYGVNS. CDR3 DNA: TGTGCCAGCAGTGGGGGCGTATCCTACGAGCAGTACTTC. This translates into CASSGGVSYEQYF.

This clonotype was picked up many times. The chain couples TRBV27 to TRBJ2-3; TRBD2 aligns across 8 bases. The CDR3 runs to 16 residues. In germline, CDR1 is MNHEY, CDR2 SMNVEV (reference sequence). V was clipped by 5 bases and J by 5 bases; unmatched bases: 12. The CDR3 nucleotides are TGTGCCAGCAGTAGCTTCGAGCGGGAGTCAAAAGATACGCAGTATTTT. Its protein is CASSSFERESKDTQYF.

The CDR3: CSAGTGGYEQYF. The CDR3 DNA follows: TGCAGCGCCGGGACAGGGGGCTACGAGCAGTACTTC. The genes are TRBV29-1 and TRBJ2-7, with 11 nucleotides matching TRBD1. Germline V CDR1 and CDR2: SQVTM, ANQGSEA. This CDR3 is built from 12 residues. Trimming took 7 bases from V and 3 from J; bases not matched to a gene: 2.

This clonotype was found many times. The chain uses TRBV27 and TRBJ2-2, with D perhaps TRBD2 (6 bases). The CDR3 sequence is 14 residues long. V lost 2 bases and J lost 4, with 8 bases in between. Germline CDR1 and CDR2: MNHEY and SMNVEV (reference sequence). The CDR3 nucleotides read TGTGCCAGCAGTTTAGGGACTGTCACCGGGGAGCTGTTTTTT. Amino acid sequence: CASSLGTVTGELFF.

The V call is TRBV29-1, the J call TRBJ1-1; D possibly corresponds to TRBD1 (6 bases). Deletions cut 7 bases from V and 3 bases from J, with 9 bases between. Germline V lookup: CDR1 SQVTM, CDR2 ANQGSEA. CDR3 length equals 11 residues. The CDR3 coding sequence is TGCAGCGCCAAGGGGGACACTGAAGCTTTCTTT. Its translation: CSAKGDTEAFF.

The chain carries TRBV29-1 and TRBJ1-3, with D tentatively TRBD1 (5 bases). V was clipped by 3 bases and J by 4 bases, with 7 bases between them. The CDR3 loop spans 12 amino acids. Germline-derived CDR1 and CDR2 are SQVTM and ANQGSEA. The DNA for the CDR3 is TGCAGCGTTGATTGGGGCGGAAACACCATATATTTT. This encodes CSVDWGGNTIYF.

There are many counts of this clonotype. The chain couples TRBV20-1 to TRBJ1-1; the D is unclear. The CDR3 has 13 amino acids. Germline CDR1 reads DFQATT; CDR2 reads SNEGSKA (reference sequence). The V gene lost 1 base and the J gene lost 5 bases, with 11 bases spanning the gap. CDR3 nucleotide sequence: TGCAGTGCTAGAGCTTCTAGCGGGACTGAAGCTTTCTTT. Encoded protein: CSARASSGTEAFF.

This clonotype was seen repeatedly, ten times or more. As DNA, the CDR3 is TGTGCCAGCACTTACGGACGAGAAGCTAACTATGGCTACACCTTC. It yields the protein CASTYGREANYGYTF. The chain links TRBV6-1 to TRBJ1-2; D call uncertain. Germline CDR1 is MNHNS and CDR2 is SASEGT. V dropped 7 bases and J dropped 0 bases, with 15 bases sitting between them. This CDR3 region has 15 residues.

The chain employs TRBV14 and TRBJ2-7; unclear D gene. The CDR3 is 12 residues long. The ends were cut back, 4 bases at V and 0 bases at J, with 4 bases in the middle. Looked up from germline, CDR1 is SGHDN and CDR2 is FVKESK. The CDR3 bases are TGTGCCAGCAGCCGTAGCTCCTACGAGCAGTACTTC. Amino acids: CASSRSSYEQYF.

This chain links TRBV6-2 or TRBV6-3 with TRBJ2-1; D perhaps matches TRBD2 (6 bases). The V gene's germline CDR1 is MNHEY and CDR2 SVGEGT. V shed 2 bases and J shed 16 bases, with 15 bases lying between them. The CDR3 extends over 12 amino acids. The CDR3 reads CASSYTGTGIFF. DNA of the CDR3: TGTGCCAGCAGTTACACCGGGACTGGGATTTTCTTC.